Listed here is a single T cell receptor (beta chain). The table came from immunoSEQ multiplex PCR; TCRdb's copy has only in-frame clones and leaves some out. The sample contains roughly 140,000 clones, about four fifths of which appear only once. The sample belongs to a study of blood T cell repertoires in COVID-19. Study details: Donors in the United States, Italy and Spain gave samples during acute or convalescent COVID-19.

This CDR3 has 13 residues. The V gene lost 6 bases and the J gene lost 0 bases, with 9 bases spanning the gap. A PCR-confirmed or clinician-diagnosed COVID-19 case had contacted exposed participants within 2 weeks of entry. Sequencing was carried out using PBMCs or T cells enriched from blood (not recorded which). The chain couples TRBV12-3 or TRBV12-4 to TRBJ2-7, with D possibly matching TRBD1 (5 bases). This sequence was found in a woman between 18 and 29 years old who had been exposed to COVID-19. The CDR3 loop reads CASSNDSSYEQYF. DNA for the CDR3: TGTGCCAGCAGCAACGACAGCTCCTACGAGCAGTACTTC.